Following are 9 T cell receptor beta chains from one sample sequenced in a study of T cell changes during pregnancy in multiple sclerosis (dated by TCRdb to about 2019). Library method: the immunoSEQ multiplex PCR assay. Imported from immuneACCESS, the table was reduced by TCRdb to in-frame sequences with V and J called. These copies leave out some clones; in studies compared against another copy, an unresolved V gene accounts for under half, and the cause of the remainder is not known. The sample yields 60,000 to 65,000 clones; 80% to 95% were counted once. Of the sample, roughly 1.4% is held by the ten largest clones. The sequences come from peripheral blood, collected in the second trimester of pregnancy. The receptors were sampled from a female donor with multiple sclerosis, enrolled in a pregnancy study.

The chain has TRBV19 and TRBJ2-1; TRBD2 is a possible D gene (6 bases). Per the germline V gene, CDR1 is LNHDA and CDR2 is SQIVND (reference sequence). The germline V and J ends were trimmed by 5 bases and 5 bases, with 19 bases remaining between them. The CDR3 consists of 16 residues. The CDR3 here is CASSVAPGLLHNEQFF. CDR3 DNA: TGTGCCAGTAGTGTCGCCCCGGGACTTCTACACAATGAGCAGTTCTTC. The full variable domain, its missing parts supplied by reference TRBV19 and TRBJ2-1, is DGGITQSPKYLFRKEGQNVTLSCEQNLNHDAMYWYRQDPGQGLRLIYYSQIVNDFQKGDIAEGYSVSREKKESFPLTVTSAQKNPTAFYLCASSVAPGLLHNEQFFGPGTRLTVL.

This clone was seen only once. The chain links TRBV18 to TRBJ2-7, with D perhaps TRBD1 (7 bases). This CDR3 is 16 amino acids long. Germline-derived CDR1 and CDR2 are KGHSH and LQKENI. V was trimmed by 0 bases and J by 2 bases, leaving 14 bases between them. For the CDR3, the DNA is TGTGCCAGCTCACCACCGGGAGGACAGGTAACCTACGAGCAGTACTTC. Translating gives CASSPPGGQVTYEQYF.

This clone has just one count. The chain combines TRBV6-5 with TRBJ2-7, with 10 bases matching TRBD1. Germline CDR1 MNHEY, CDR2 SVGAGI. Losses at the gene ends were 2 bases for V and 3 bases for J; bases not matched to a gene: 4. The CDR3 contains 15 residues. CDR3 in DNA: TGTGCCAGCAGTTACGCGACAGGGGGCTTCTACGAGCAGTACTTC. Amino acids: CASSYATGGFYEQYF.

The DNA for the CDR3 is TGTGCCAGCAGCCGGGACACTGATCAGCCCCAGCATTTT. Its protein is CASSRDTDQPQHF. The gene calls are TRBV6-5 and TRBJ1-5; perhaps TRBD1 as D (6 bases). CDR3 length: 13 amino acids. Germline V lookup: CDR1 MNHEY, CDR2 SVGAGI. V dropped 6 bases and J dropped 5 bases, with 11 bases sitting between them.

The chain uses TRBV5-1 and TRBJ2-1, with 10 bases identical to TRBD1. This CDR3 spans 14 amino acids. Per the germline V gene, CDR1 is SGHRS and CDR2 is YFSETQ. The trim removed 5 bases at V and 8 bases at J, leaving 7 bases unmatched. DNA of the CDR3: TGCGCCAGCAGGCGGGACAGGGGATTCGATGAGCAGTTCTTC. It encodes CASRRDRGFDEQFF.

This clone occurred once. The chain couples TRBV5-6 to TRBJ2-5; 10 bases match TRBD2. V shed 1 base and J 4 bases; nucleotides not matched to a gene: 10. The CDR3 has 17 residues. Germline V gives CDR1 SGHDT, CDR2 YYEEEE. The CDR3 here is CASSLLGLAGATETQYF. The CDR3 DNA reads as TGTGCCAGCAGCTTGTTAGGGCTAGCGGGAGCTACAGAGACCCAGTACTTC.

This clone was recorded a few times. The rearrangement uses TRBV23-1 and TRBJ1-1; no clear D gene. TRBV23-1 is recorded as an ORF, its role being uncertain. V was clipped by 0 bases and J by 1 base, with 9 bases between them. The CDR3 length is 15 residues. The CDR3: CASSQSQRANTEAFF. The DNA for the CDR3 is TGCGCCAGCAGTCAATCGCAGAGGGCGAACACTGAAGCTTTCTTT.

V and J are TRBV28 and TRBJ2-1; unclear D gene. V shed 3 bases and J shed 6 bases, with 12 bases lying between them. Germline CDR1 and CDR2: MDHEN and SYDVKM. The CDR3 covers 14 residues. This CDR3 is CASSFNQRINEQFF. As DNA, the CDR3 is TGTGCCAGCAGTTTTAATCAGAGGATCAATGAGCAGTTCTTC.

The chain couples TRBV11-2 to TRBJ1-1; D not certain. Between the trimmed V and J ends, which lost 1 base and 10 bases, there was a span of 7 bases. Germline-derived CDR1 and CDR2 are SGHAT and FQNNGV. The CDR3 sequence is 11 residues long. The CDR3 region is CASSLVIGAFF. The CDR3 DNA reads as TGTGCCAGCAGCTTAGTCATCGGAGCTTTCTTT.